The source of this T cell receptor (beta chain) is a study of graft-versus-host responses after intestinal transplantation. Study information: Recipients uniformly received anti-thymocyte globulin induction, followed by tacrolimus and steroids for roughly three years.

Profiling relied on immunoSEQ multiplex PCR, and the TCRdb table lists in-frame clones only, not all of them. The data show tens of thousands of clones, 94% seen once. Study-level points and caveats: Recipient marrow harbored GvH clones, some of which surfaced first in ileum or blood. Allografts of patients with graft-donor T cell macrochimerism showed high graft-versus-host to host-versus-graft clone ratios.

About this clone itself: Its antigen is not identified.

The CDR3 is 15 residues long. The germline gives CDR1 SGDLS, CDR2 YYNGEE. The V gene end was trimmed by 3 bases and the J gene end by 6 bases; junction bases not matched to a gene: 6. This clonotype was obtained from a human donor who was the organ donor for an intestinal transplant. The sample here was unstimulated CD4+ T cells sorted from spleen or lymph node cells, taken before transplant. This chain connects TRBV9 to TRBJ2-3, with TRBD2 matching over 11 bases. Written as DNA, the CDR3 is TGTGCCAGCAGCGCGGGACTAGCGGATCGCGATACGCAGTATTTT. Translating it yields CASSAGLADRDTQYF.